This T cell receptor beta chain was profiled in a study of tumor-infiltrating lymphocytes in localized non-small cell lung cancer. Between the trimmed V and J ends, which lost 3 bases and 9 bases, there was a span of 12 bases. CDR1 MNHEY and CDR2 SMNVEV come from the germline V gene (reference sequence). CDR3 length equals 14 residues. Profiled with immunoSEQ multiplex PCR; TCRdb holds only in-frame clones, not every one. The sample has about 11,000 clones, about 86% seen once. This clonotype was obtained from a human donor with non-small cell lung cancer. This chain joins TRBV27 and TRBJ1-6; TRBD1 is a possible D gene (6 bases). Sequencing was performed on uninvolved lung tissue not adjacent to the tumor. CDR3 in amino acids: CASSFDRRISPLHF. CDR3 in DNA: TGTGCCAGCAGTTTTGACAGGAGAATTTCACCCCTCCACTTT.